This T cell receptor (beta chain) was sequenced for a study of T cells after yellow fever vaccination. Study conclusions and caveats: Contamination by abundant bulk-population clonotypes could be present in FACS-sorted repertoires. Just a small share of clonotypes turned up in the CD4 compartment as well as the CD8 compartment.

Germline V gives CDR1 LGHDT, CDR2 YNNKEL (reference sequence). Trimming took off 0 bases at V and 0 bases at J, with 8 bases between the two ends. The CDR3 is 15 amino acids. Template switching with 5'RACE generated the TCR cDNA and added a universal primer site and UMIs. One entry per CDR3 protein, called by TCRdb with MiXCR from the 5' RACE reads. This table holds 510,000 or so distinct CDR3 sequences, about 19% found once. This clonotype appeared a few times. Its antigen is unidentified. The sequenced sample was PBMCs, obtained 15 days after the yellow fever booster vaccination. The chain links TRBV3-1 to TRBJ1-2; no firm D call. The TCR originated in a man aged 25-45 years who received the YFV17D yellow fever vaccine. In DNA form, the CDR3 reads TGTGCCAGCAGCCAAGAGACACGTGCTAACTATGGCTACACCTTC. Translated: CASSQETRANYGYTF.